These T cell receptor beta chains were read from a single sample in a study of spatial heterogeneity in lung cancer. TCRdb used MiXCR to reprocess the 5' RACE reads, holding one entry per CDR3 protein. The table shows some 53,000 distinct CDR3 sequences, with around 7% occurring only once. The sample was PBMCs, taken at surgery. The receptors come from a female donor with early-stage non-small cell lung cancer. Each CDR3 is given with its conserved first and last residue. A D gene is named only where the DNA matches it firmly. Rows may omit the clone size; those that give it use once, few, many or a size class.

cdr3_nt cdr3_aa v_call d_call clone_size cdr3_length j_call
TGCGCCAGCAGCCGAAACGATGGCACTGAAGCTTTCTTT CASSRNDGTEAFF TRBV4-3 NA many 13 TRBJ1-1
TGTGCCAGCAGCTCCAGCGGGGCCGGGGTTAATTTT CASSSSGAGVNF TRBV7-6 TRBD2 few 12 TRBJ2-3
TGTGCCAGCAGCTGGACACCTAACTATGGCTACACCTTC CASSWTPNYGYTF TRBV28 NA many 13 TRBJ1-2
TGTGCCAGCAGTGTGACAGGACGCTATGGCTACACCTTC CASSVTGRYGYTF TRBV2 NA few 13 TRBJ1-2
TGTGCCAGCAGCGCCCGGGACAGATCCTATGGCTACACCTTC CASSARDRSYGYTF TRBV7-8 TRBD1 NA 14 TRBJ1-2
TGTGCCAGCACTTACAGGGGTTTACAAGAGACCCAGTACTTC CASTYRGLQETQYF TRBV6-2/TRBV6-3 TRBD1 NA 14 TRBJ2-5
TGTGCCAGCAGCTCGTCGGGCCGTCTGGGGGCGAACACTGACGCTTTCTTT CASSSSGRLGANTDAFF TRBV28 NA many 17 TRBJ1-1
TGTGCCAGCAGCTCCGCCCGACTGGGGAGGGGAGATACGCAGTATTTT CASSSARLGRGDTQYF TRBV7-8 TRBD2 many 16 TRBJ2-3
TGTGCCAGCAGCTTAAATATGAGAGAGCAGTTCTTC CASSLNMREQFF TRBV11-1 NA NA 12 TRBJ2-1
TGTGCCAGTAGTCCTGGGACAGGGGGCTTGGTAGGTGGCTACGAGCAGTACTTC CASSPGTGGLVGGYEQYF TRBV19 TRBD1 few 18 TRBJ2-7
TGTGCCAGCAGCTCAGCGGGGATCACAGATACGCAGTATTTT CASSSAGITDTQYF TRBV7-6 TRBD2 many 14 TRBJ2-3
TGCAGTGCCATCCAGGGCGAATGGGATCATAATGAAAAACTGTTTTTT CSAIQGEWDHNEKLFF TRBV20-1 NA NA 16 TRBJ1-4
TGTGCCAGCAGCAGAGCTAGCGGGGCGAACACCGGGGAGCTGTTTTTT CASSRASGANTGELFF TRBV9 TRBD2 few 16 TRBJ2-2
TGCGCCAGCAGCTGGGGAGGACCTAATCAGCCCCAGCATTTT CASSWGGPNQPQHF TRBV5-1 NA NA 14 TRBJ1-5
TGCGCCAGCAGCCGGGACGACAATGAGCAGTTCTTC CASSRDDNEQFF TRBV5-1 NA many 12 TRBJ2-1
TGTGCCTGGAAGTCCCGGGACAGGGGTAGAAACACTGAAGCTTTCTTT CAWKSRDRGRNTEAFF TRBV30 TRBD1 many 16 TRBJ1-1
TGTGCCAGCAGCTTCCAACGGGTAACCTCCTACAATGAGCAGTTCTTC CASSFQRVTSYNEQFF TRBV7-3 NA NA 16 TRBJ2-1
TGTGCCAGCAGTCCTGATCGACAGGGGGCTTATTACTTC CASSPDRQGAYYF TRBV27 TRBD1 NA 13 TRBJ2-7
TGTGCCAGCAGCGGCACTCAACAGGGGGCAGGGAATCAGCCCCAGCATTTT CASSGTQQGAGNQPQHF TRBV2 TRBD1 few 17 TRBJ1-5
TGTGCCAGCAGCTTAAGGGGCTCGGGCCCGGGAAACACCATATATTTT CASSLRGSGPGNTIYF TRBV7-8 NA many 16 TRBJ1-3
TGTGCCAGCAGCGCCATGGGACAAGACCTGAACTATGGCTACACCTTC CASSAMGQDLNYGYTF TRBV28 NA many 16 TRBJ1-2
TGTGCCAGCAGAGGACAGGGTGCCGGGGAGCTGTTTTTT CASRGQGAGELFF TRBV11-2 TRBD1 many 13 TRBJ2-2
TGTGCCAGCAGGGAGACAGGGTTCACCGGGGAGCTGTTTTTT CASRETGFTGELFF TRBV28 TRBD1 NA 14 TRBJ2-2
TGTGCCACCAGTGCATGGGGGGCGAATACGCAGTATTTT CATSAWGANTQYF TRBV24-1 NA few 13 TRBJ2-3
TGTGCCAGCAGTTTAGCAGGGGGGGAAGAGACCCAGTACTTC CASSLAGGEETQYF TRBV12-3/TRBV12-4 NA few 14 TRBJ2-5
TGTGCCAGCAGTTCCCGAGTACCCCTCCACTTT CASSSRVPLHF TRBV28 NA many 11 TRBJ1-6
TGTGCCAGCAGCTTCGGTTGGGCTAGCGGGGGCGCTAGGGCAGATACGCAGTATTTT CASSFGWASGGARADTQYF TRBV7-6 TRBD2 many 19 TRBJ2-3
TGTGCCAGCAGCCCCTACACGAACACTGAAGCTTTCTTT CASSPYTNTEAFF TRBV3-1 NA NA 13 TRBJ1-1
TGTGCCACCTTGCCTCCGGGGGGGGGCACAGATACGCAGTATTTT CATLPPGGGTDTQYF TRBV5-4 TRBD2 many 15 TRBJ2-3
TGCGCCAGCAGCCAAGTAGCGGGGGGGCCCGATACGCAGTATTTT CASSQVAGGPDTQYF TRBV4-3 TRBD2 NA 15 TRBJ2-3
TGTGCCAGACAAGACGGAGGCTATGGCTACACCTTC CARQDGGYGYTF TRBV2 NA many 12 TRBJ1-2
TGTGCCAGCAGTTTTCGGTACGAGCAGTACTTC CASSFRYEQYF TRBV28 NA many 11 TRBJ2-7